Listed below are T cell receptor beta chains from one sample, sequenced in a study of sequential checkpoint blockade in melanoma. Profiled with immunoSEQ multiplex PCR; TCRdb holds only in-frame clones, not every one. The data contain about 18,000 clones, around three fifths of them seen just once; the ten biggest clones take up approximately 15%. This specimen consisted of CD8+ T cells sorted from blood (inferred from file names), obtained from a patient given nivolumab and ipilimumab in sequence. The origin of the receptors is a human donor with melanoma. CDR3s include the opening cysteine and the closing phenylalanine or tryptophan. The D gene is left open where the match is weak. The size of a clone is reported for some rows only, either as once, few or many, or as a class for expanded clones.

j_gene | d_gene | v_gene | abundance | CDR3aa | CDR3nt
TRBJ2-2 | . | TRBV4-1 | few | CASSHSGTGYTGELFF | TGCGCCAGCAGCCATAGCGGGACAGGGTACACCGGGGAGCTGTTTTTT
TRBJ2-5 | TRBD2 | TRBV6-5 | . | CASSYREAGGRETQYF | TGTGCCAGCAGTTACCGCGAAGCGGGAGGGCGGGAGACCCAGTACTTC
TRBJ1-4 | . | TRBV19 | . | CASTSNEKLFF | TGTGCCAGTACTAGTAATGAAAAACTGTTTTTT
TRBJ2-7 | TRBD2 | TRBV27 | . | CASSPGLAGGGYEQYF | TGTGCCAGCAGTCCGGGACTAGCGGGAGGCGGGTACGAGCAGTACTTC
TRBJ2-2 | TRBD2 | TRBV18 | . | CASSLEAGGPYTGELFF | TGTGCCAGCTCACTCGAAGCGGGAGGGCCGTACACCGGGGAGCTGTTTTTT
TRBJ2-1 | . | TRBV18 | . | CASSGERSSEALNEQFF | TGTGCCAGCTCTGGAGAACGGAGTTCGGAAGCCCTCAATGAGCAGTTCTTC
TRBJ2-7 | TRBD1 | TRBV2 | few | CASSDPTGATYEQYF | TGTGCCAGCAGCGACCCGACAGGGGCTACCTACGAGCAGTACTTC
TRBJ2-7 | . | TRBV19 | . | CASSIVPGSYEQYF | TGTGCCAGTAGTATAGTCCCAGGTTCCTACGAGCAGTACTTC
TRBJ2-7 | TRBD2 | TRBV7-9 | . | CASSFMPTTSGVAYEQYF | TGTGCCAGCAGCTTCATGCCCACGACTAGCGGGGTCGCCTACGAGCAGTACTTC
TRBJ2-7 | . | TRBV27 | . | CASSYQGFEQYF | TGTGCCAGCAGTTATCAGGGATTCGAGCAGTACTTC
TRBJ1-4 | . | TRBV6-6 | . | CASRAPWATNEKLFF | TGTGCCAGCCGTGCACCCTGGGCCACTAATGAAAAACTGTTTTTT
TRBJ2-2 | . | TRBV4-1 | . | CASSWHVTNTGELFF | TGCGCCAGCAGTTGGCACGTAACGAACACCGGGGAGCTGTTTTTT
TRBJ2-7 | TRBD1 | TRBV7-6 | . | CASSSPGTGAYEQYF | TGTGCCAGCAGCTCGCCCGGGACAGGGGCCTACGAGCAGTACTTC
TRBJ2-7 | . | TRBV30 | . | CAWTGTYEQYF | TGTGCCTGGACGGGAACCTACGAGCAGTACTTC
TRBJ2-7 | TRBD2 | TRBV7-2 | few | CASSLAAGLASEQYF | TGTGCCAGCAGCTTAGCAGCGGGACTAGCAAGTGAGCAGTACTTC
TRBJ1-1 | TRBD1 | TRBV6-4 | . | CASRTGTMNTEAFF | TGTGCCAGCAGGACAGGGACCATGAACACTGAAGCTTTCTTT
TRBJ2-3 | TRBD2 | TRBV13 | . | CASSFSGGRRTDTQYF | TGTGCCAGCAGCTTTAGCGGGGGCCGGCGCACAGATACGCAGTATTTT
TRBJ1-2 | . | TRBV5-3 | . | CASSFRTLANYGYTF | TGTGCCAGCAGCTTTAGGACACTAGCCAACTATGGCTACACCTTC
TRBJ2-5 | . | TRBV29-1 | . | CSVGGVAAGTQYF | TGCAGCGTAGGGGGGGTAGCCGCAGGGACCCAGTACTTC
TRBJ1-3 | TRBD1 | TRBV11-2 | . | CASSLGTGGSGNTIYF | TGTGCCAGCAGCTTAGGGACAGGGGGCTCTGGAAACACCATATATTTT
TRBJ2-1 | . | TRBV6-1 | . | CASAGEQFF | TGTGCCAGCGCGGGGGAGCAGTTCTTC
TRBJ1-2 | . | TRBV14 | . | CASSHVGGDGYTF | TGTGCCAGCAGCCATGTAGGAGGCGATGGCTACACCTTC
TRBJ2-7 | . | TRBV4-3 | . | CASSQDRYEQYF | TGCGCCAGCAGCCAAGATAGATACGAGCAGTACTTC
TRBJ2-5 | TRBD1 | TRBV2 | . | CASESYRDSQETQYF | TGTGCCAGCGAAAGCTACCGGGACAGCCAAGAGACCCAGTACTTC
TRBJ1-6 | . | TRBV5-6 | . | CASSFSQYSSPLHF | TGTGCCAGCAGCTTTTCACAGTATAGTTCACCCCTCCACTTT
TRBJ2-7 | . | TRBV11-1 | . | CASSFLSYEQYF | TGTGCCAGCAGCTTTCTTAGTTACGAGCAGTACTTC
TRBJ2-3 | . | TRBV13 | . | CASSPIQGNPDTQYF | TGTGCCAGCAGCCCGATACAGGGTAACCCAGATACGCAGTATTTT
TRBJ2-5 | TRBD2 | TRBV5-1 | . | CASRIAGGFQETQYF | TGCGCCAGCAGGATAGCGGGAGGGTTCCAAGAGACCCAGTACTTC
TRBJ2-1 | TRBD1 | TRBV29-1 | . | CSVEAVSGTGTSNEQFF | TGCAGCGTTGAAGCGGTAAGCGGGACAGGGACGTCCAATGAGCAGTTCTTC
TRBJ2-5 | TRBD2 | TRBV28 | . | CASRPLGAGGLRETQYF | TGTGCCAGCAGACCTCTGGGCGCGGGGGGACTTAGGGAGACCCAGTACTTC
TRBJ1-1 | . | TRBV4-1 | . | CASSVAPTDTEAFF | TGCGCCAGCAGCGTAGCCCCTACGGACACTGAAGCTTTCTTT
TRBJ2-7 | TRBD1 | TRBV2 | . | CASSKFSGTASSYEQYF | TGTGCCAGCAGCAAATTTTCCGGGACAGCGAGCTCCTACGAGCAGTACTTC
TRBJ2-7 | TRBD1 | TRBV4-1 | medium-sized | CASSHRDSVASEQYF | TGCGCCAGCAGCCATCGGGACAGCGTGGCTTCCGAGCAGTACTTC
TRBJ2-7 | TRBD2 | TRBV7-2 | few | CASSFVAGVLSYEQYF | TGTGCCAGCAGCTTCGTTGCGGGGGTGCTCTCCTACGAGCAGTACTTC
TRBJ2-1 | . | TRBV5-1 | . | CASSLGDLPSYNEQFF | TGCGCCAGCAGCTTGGGAGATCTTCCTTCCTACAATGAGCAGTTCTTC
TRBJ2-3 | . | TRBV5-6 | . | CASSLVEDTQYF | TGTGCCAGCAGCTTGGTTGAGGATACGCAGTATTTT